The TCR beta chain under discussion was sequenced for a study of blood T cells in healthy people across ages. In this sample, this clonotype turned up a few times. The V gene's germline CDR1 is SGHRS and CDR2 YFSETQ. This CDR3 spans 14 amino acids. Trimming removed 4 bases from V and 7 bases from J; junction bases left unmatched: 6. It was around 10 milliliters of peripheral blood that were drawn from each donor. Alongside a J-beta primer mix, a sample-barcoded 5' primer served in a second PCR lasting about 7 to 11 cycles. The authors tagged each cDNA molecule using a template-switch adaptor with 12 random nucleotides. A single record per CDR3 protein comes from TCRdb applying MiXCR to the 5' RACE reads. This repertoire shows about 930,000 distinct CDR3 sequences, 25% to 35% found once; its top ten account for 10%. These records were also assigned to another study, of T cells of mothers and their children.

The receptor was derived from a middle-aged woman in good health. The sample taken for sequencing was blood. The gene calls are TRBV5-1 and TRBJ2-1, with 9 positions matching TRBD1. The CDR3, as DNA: TGCGCCAGCAGCCCGGGACAGGGTCAGAATGAGCAGTTCTTC. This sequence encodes CASSPGQGQNEQFF.